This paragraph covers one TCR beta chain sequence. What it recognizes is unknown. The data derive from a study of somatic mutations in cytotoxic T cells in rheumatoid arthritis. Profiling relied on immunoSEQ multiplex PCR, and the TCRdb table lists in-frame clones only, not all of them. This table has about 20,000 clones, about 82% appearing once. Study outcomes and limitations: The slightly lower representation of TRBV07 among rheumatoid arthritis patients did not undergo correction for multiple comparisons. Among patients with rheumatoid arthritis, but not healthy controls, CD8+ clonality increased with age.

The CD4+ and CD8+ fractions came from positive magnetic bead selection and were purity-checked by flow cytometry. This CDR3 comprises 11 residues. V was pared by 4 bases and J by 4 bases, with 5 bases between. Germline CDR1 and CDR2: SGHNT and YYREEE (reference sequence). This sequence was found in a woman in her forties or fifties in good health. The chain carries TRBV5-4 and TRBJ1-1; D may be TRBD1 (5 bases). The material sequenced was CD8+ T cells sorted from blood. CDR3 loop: CASSGGTEAFF. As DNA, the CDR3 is TGTGCCAGCAGCGGGGGCACTGAAGCTTTCTTT.